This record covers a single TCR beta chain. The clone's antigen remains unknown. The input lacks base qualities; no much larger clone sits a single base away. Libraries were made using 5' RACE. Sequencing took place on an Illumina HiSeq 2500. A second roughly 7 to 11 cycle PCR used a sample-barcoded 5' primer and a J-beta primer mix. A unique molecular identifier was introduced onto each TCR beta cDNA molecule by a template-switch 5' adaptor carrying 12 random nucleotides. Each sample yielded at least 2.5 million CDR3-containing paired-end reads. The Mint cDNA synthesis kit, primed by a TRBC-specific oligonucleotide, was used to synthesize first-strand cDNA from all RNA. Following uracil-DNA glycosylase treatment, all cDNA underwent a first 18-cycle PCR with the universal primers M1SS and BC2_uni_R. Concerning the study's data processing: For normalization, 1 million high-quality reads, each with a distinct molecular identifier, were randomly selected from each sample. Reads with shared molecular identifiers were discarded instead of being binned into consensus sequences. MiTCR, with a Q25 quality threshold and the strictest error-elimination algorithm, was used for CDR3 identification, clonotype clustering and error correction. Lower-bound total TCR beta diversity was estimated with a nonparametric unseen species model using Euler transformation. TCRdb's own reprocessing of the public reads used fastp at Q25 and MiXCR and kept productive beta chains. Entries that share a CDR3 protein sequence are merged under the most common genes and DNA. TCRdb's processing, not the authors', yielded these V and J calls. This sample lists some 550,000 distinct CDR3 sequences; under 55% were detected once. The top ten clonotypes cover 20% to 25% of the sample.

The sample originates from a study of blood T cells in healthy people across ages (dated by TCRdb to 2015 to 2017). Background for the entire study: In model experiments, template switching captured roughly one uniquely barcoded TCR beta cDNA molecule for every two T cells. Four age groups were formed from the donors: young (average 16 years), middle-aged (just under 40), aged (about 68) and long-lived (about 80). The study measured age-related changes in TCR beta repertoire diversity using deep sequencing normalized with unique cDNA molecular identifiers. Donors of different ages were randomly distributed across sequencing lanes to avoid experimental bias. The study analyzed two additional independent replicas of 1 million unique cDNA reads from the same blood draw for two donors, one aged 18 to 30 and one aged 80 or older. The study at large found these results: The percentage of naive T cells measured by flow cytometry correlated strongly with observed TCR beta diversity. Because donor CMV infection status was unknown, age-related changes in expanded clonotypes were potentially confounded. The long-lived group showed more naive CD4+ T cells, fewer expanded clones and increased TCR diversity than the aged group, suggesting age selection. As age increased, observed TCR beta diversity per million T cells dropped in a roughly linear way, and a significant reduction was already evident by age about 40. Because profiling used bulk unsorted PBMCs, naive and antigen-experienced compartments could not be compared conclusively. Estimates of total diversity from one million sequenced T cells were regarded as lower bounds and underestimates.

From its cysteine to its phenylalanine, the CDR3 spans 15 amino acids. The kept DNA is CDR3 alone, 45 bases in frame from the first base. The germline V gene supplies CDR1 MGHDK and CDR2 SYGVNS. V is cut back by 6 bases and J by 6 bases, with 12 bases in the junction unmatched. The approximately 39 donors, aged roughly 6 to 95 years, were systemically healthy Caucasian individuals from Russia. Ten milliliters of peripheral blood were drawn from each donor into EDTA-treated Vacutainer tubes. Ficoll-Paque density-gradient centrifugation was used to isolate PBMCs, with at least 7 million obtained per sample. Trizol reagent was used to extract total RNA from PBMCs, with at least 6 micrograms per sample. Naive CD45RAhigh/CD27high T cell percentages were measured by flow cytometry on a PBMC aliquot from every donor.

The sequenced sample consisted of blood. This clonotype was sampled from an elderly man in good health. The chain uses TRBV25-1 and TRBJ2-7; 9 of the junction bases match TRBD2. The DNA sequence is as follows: TGTGCCAGCAGCCCTCCTGTCGCGGGGGGGATCGAGCAGTACTTC. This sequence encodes CASSPPVAGGIEQYF.